This T cell receptor beta chain is drawn from a study of technical replicates of blood from a few donors (dated by TCRdb to 2015 to 2018). Libraries were made using the immunoSEQ multiplex PCR assay. In TCRdb, the immuneACCESS table is reduced to in-frame sequences with V and J assigned. These tables do not hold every clone; where another copy was compared, an unresolved V gene accounts for under half, and the others remain unexplained. The sample includes more than 75,000 clones, with roughly 95% observed a single time. The ten most abundant clones make up around 0.4% of the sample. Ends trimmed: V by 0 bases, J by 4 bases; bases unmatched to a gene: 0. According to the germline V gene, CDR1 reads SGHRS and CDR2 reads YFSETQ. The CDR3 goes from the cysteine to the phenylalanine over 13 residues. The CDR3 DNA has 39 bases and is translated from base 1. For this clone: No antigen is known for it. Base qualities are missing; no much larger clone stands one base away.

The source is a human donor in good health. This sequence uses TRBV5-1 and TRBJ2-5; 7 bases in between match TRBD1. Sequencing was carried out using T cells isolated from PBMCs. The DNA sequence follows: TGCGCCAGCAGCTTGGACAGGGGAGAGACCCAGTACTTC. It encodes CASSLDRGETQYF.